This T cell receptor beta chain appears in the sequencing data of a study of blood T cell repertoires in COVID-19. For the study at large: Material from acute and convalescent COVID-19 was sourced from the United States, Italy and Spain. T cells, B-cell-depleted T cells, or PBMCs provided the cDNA or gDNA that served as material.

In the authors' workflow: Scientists estimated how many nucleated cells there were by amplifying reference gene primers. Sequencing used immunoSEQ multiplex PCR; TCRdb keeps in-frame clones, though not all of them. V, J and clone size are those of that table, while D and trimming were read from the DNA. Of 250,000 to 300,000 clones in the sample, 85% to 90% were seen once. The Seattle site enrolled patients during active infection and followed them longitudinally. V dropped 5 bases and J dropped 5 bases, with 13 bases sitting between them. The germline V gene has CDR1 MNHEY and CDR2 SVGAGI. The CDR3 totals 13 residues.

The sample consisted of peripheral blood. The chain has TRBV6-5 and TRBJ2-7; D is possibly TRBD1 (5 bases). The origin of this receptor is a woman aged 30 to 39 with COVID-19, enrolled during active disease. CDR3 in amino acids: CASSPTVRDEQYF. CDR3 in DNA: TGTGCCAGCAGTCCGACAGTAAGGGACGAGCAGTACTTC.